This T cell receptor (delta chain) was identified during a study of gamma-delta T cells after stem cell transplantation. This clone was seen more than once but under ten times. TCRdb re-called the RT-PCR reads through CATT. The sample shows 11,000 or so delta-chain clones, 38% of them seen only once. Germline lookup yields CDR1 TSWWSYY and CDR2 QGS. This CDR3 is built from 17 residues. Trimming cost V 5 bases and J 1 base, with 20 bases left between them. Sequencing was done on a sample of gamma-delta T cells. This receptor was obtained from a human donor. It is not recorded whose cells these are; they may come from a transplant donor. The rearrangement joins TRDV1 to TRDJ1, with a weak D call TRDD3 (6 bases). CDR3 coding DNA: TGTGCTCTTGGGATCTCCCCGAATTTGGGGGTCACCGATAAACTCATCTTT. Translated: CALGISPNLGVTDKLIF.